The clone carrying this T cell receptor (delta chain) counts as large (0.1 to 1%). In the same sample, other DNA sequences code for this CDR3. Germline values: CDR1 GEAIGNYY, CDR2 EKD. The CDR3 length is 17 residues. V shed 3 bases, J shed 0 bases, and the junction held 2 bases outside the gene matches. With CATT, TCRdb re-called clones from the reads. The table lists roughly 4,300 delta-chain clones, more than 5% of them singletons. The data originate from a study of gamma-delta chains in newborns, infants, children. Overall study context: Microbial exposure reportedly drives polyclonal innate γδ T cell expansion after birth.

This receptor was taken from a child who was a newborn, infant or young child, either healthy, febrile or measles-vaccinated (not recorded which). Sequencing was performed on blood. This chain connects TRDV2 to TRDJ3, with 9 bases aligning to TRDD3. In DNA, the CDR3 is TGTGCCTGTGACTACTGGGGGAGCTCCTGGGACACCCGACAGATGTTTTTC. Protein: CACDYWGSSWDTRQMFF.